This T cell receptor beta chain was found in a study of blood T cell repertoires in COVID-19. CDR3 length: 17 amino acids. Between the trimmed V and J ends, which lost 11 bases and 5 bases, there was a span of 31 bases. CDR1 is WNHNN and CDR2 is SYGVQD in the germline V gene (reference sequence). This clone showed up just once. Only in-frame clones appear in the TCRdb table, and some are missing; sequencing was by immunoSEQ multiplex PCR. The repertoire holds fewer than 300,000 clones, with about nine tenths as singletons. This chain uses TRBV10-1 with TRBJ2-7; the D gene is possibly TRBD1 (9 bases). The sample comprised peripheral blood. The clonotype originates from a woman between 25 and 40 years old with COVID-19, enrolled during active disease. The CDR3 DNA reads as TGCGCCGGGTACCGGGACAGGGTCCTAGCGGGCCTCGACGAGCAGTACTTC. Translating gives CAGYRDRVLAGLDEQYF.